This is a list of T cell receptor beta chains from one sample in a study of blood T cells in healthy people across ages. TCRdb recomputed calls from the 5' RACE reads with MiXCR, one row per CDR3 protein. This repertoire shows about 2 million distinct CDR3 sequences, around half found once; its top ten account for about 2.1%. Input material: blood. These receptors were collected from a woman between 35 and 50 years old in good health. Each CDR3 is given with its conserved first and last residue. Not all rows give a size; the values are once, few, many and, for expanded clones, a class.

J,V,size,CDR3
.,TRBV7-9,.,CASSLGALSSYEQYF
TRBJ2-1,TRBV15,few,CATSGGQGNEQFF
TRBJ2-5,TRBV7-2,many,CASSLSGRNQETQYF
TRBJ2-1,TRBV7-7,.,CASSFDSSTYNEQFF
TRBJ2-6,TRBV20-1,.,CSARDPQLSGANVLTF
TRBJ2-5,TRBV5-1,.,CASSLEWGVLQETQYF
TRBJ2-1,TRBV10-3,once,CAISAPASGGAGEQFF
TRBJ1-2,TRBV7-2,.,CASSLARAGSSGYTF
TRBJ2-3,TRBV27,few,CASSANPGGTDTQYF
TRBJ1-6,TRBV11-1,.,CASSSDTLRDSPLHF
TRBJ2-6,TRBV7-8,.,CASSLRTSGGRGSGANVLTF
TRBJ1-2,TRBV27,.,CASSLSRGGYGYTF
TRBJ2-5,TRBV11-2,few,CASSLQRAGETQYF
TRBJ1-5,TRBV4-2,.,CASSQASGGGGNQPQHF
TRBJ2-5,TRBV4-2,few,CASSQGTGTVQETQYF
TRBJ2-3,TRBV12-3/TRBV12-4,.,CASSFTMRGGTQYF
TRBJ2-5,TRBV6-2/TRBV6-3,.,CASSYSGPQSAQYF
TRBJ2-1,TRBV29-1,.,CSVDLGTDSYNEQFF
TRBJ2-4,TRBV5-1,few,CASSPSRQRGVDIQYF
.,TRBV14,.,CASSQLVRREQETQYF
TRBJ2-4,TRBV7-6,.,CASSVTSQGAQYF
TRBJ1-5,TRBV28,.,CASSMGTGTYSNQPQHF
TRBJ1-1,TRBV20-1,.,CSANEARARTEAFF
TRBJ2-5,TRBV20-1,.,CGASFRAQETQYF
TRBJ2-3,TRBV9,.,CASSPLGDRPDTQYF
TRBJ1-4,TRBV7-6,few,CASSLTGDANEKLFF
TRBJ1-2,TRBV7-2,.,CASSSLGGVYGYTF
TRBJ2-1,TRBV15,.,CATSRAAGGTDNEQFF
TRBJ2-5,TRBV6-2/TRBV6-3,few,CASSKLAALQETQYF
TRBJ2-7,TRBV12-3/TRBV12-4,.,CASSSDRVEDEQYF
TRBJ2-5,TRBV11-1,few,CASSRFTGTSGVNQETQYF
TRBJ2-5,TRBV5-1,.,CASSMGLAGAPPWETQYF
TRBJ2-1,TRBV20-1,few,CSARVPSGGAGYNEQFF
TRBJ1-2,TRBV7-2,.,CASSLAGQVYGHTF
TRBJ2-4,TRBV28,few,CASSLVQLQNIQYF
TRBJ2-1,TRBV12-3/TRBV12-4,.,CASSQGRAASNEQFF
TRBJ2-7,TRBV6-5,few,CASSYSGLTYEQYF
.,TRBV6-2/TRBV6-3,.,CASSELSSSYNEQYF
TRBJ2-1,TRBV7-2,few,CASSPGGTRYNEQFF
TRBJ1-2,TRBV28,.,CASSLGAGATRGYTF
TRBJ2-3,TRBV5-5,.,CASIEGVSTDTQYF
TRBJ1-2,TRBV27,few,CASSLSAGEHGYTF
TRBJ2-7,TRBV20-1,.,CSATLGTGGSYEQYF
TRBJ2-7,TRBV15,.,CATSRDRGQIYEQYF
TRBJ2-3,TRBV12-3/TRBV12-4,.,CASSLRLASYTQYF
TRBJ1-1,TRBV7-2,.,CASSDLNRGGAFF
TRBJ2-3,TRBV7-8,.,CASSLVGGRPVDTQYF
TRBJ2-3,TRBV20-1,.,CGATSGADTQYF
TRBJ2-1,TRBV6-1,.,CASSDLDSYGEQFF
TRBJ1-2,TRBV6-1,few,CASSAGVSYGYTF
.,TRBV6-1,.,CASRLAGGYNIEQYF
TRBJ2-7,TRBV28,.,CASGRQAPYEQYF
TRBJ2-3,TRBV7-6,.,CVSSLGQIGDTQYF
TRBJ2-3,TRBV12-3/TRBV12-4,.,CASSQTRGFTDTQYF
TRBJ2-4,TRBV4-2,once,CASSQSPGRGGDNEQYF
.,TRBV29-1,.,CSVQVGNGREQYF
TRBJ2-7,TRBV13,.,CASSSEAGPYEQYF
TRBJ1-2,TRBV28,once,CASSLAGNRNYGYTF
TRBJ2-7,TRBV28,.,CASSLLAGTGGSYEQYF